The present entry profiles one TCR beta chain with its context. Its antigen is still unknown. No base quality information exists; no much larger clone differs at one position. The CDR3 regions of human TCRbeta chains were subjected to immunosequencing. On the authors' methods: TCRs in the repertoires were compared against a reference library of SARS-CoV-2-specific TCRs that had been generated with the MIRA antigen-specificity platform. Breadth meant the fraction of unique TCRs that were SARS-CoV-2-associated, whereas depth meant the fraction of total T cells that were SARS-CoV-2-associated. Using the MIRA data, each spike-specific TCR was mapped to the spike region that the TCR reacts to and placed in a CD4 or CD8 class. Log10-transformed breadth and depth values were compared by one-way ANOVA with Sidak's multiple comparisons tests. TCRdb stores this immuneACCESS table with in-frame sequences only. Part of the clones is absent; in the studies checked, under half of the shortfall reflects unresolved V genes, and no reason is known for the rest. V, J and clone size reflect that table, while D and trimming were determined from the DNA. A total of 60,000 to 70,000 clones appear in this sample, over 75% of them only once. Approximately 19% of the sample belongs to the ten largest clones.

This specimen belongs to a study of T cell responses to AZD1222 COVID-19 vaccine (dated by TCRdb to the early 2020s). About the study as a whole: AZD1222 recipients with second doses at about 4 weeks or about 12 weeks were pooled, because spike-specific TCR depth and breadth did not differ between schedules. A total of approximately 240 trial participants underwent TCR sequencing, of whom about 210 received two doses of AZD1222 and 26 received two doses of the MenACWY control vaccine. Trial participants were enrolled by age into subgroups of 18-55, 56-69 and 70-plus years, and about 150, 27 and 61 TCR-sequenced participants, respectively, were included in these subgroups. Broader findings and caveats from the paper: Because no day 14 peak-response samples were available, repertoires were characterized only after the peak T cell response. Spike-specific TCR breadth and depth rose significantly after two AZD1222 doses compared with day 0 and with MenACWY recipients. Participants were mostly white British, with more females than males. The authors suggested clonal diversity may have been underestimated. Conclusions about previously exposed vaccinees were limited because only 5 or 6 AZD1222 recipients were SARS-CoV-2 seropositive at baseline. Reportedly, almost half of the unique spike-specific TCRs recognized epitopes lying outside the regions that are mutated in the B.1.351 and B.1.1.7 variants. In the small 56-69-year group, the increase in depth fell short of significance, most likely because of low power. The vaccine-associated CD4 TCRs covered the entire spike protein, and the dominant responses fell in regions 160-218 and 743-854.

Counted from cysteine to phenylalanine, this CDR3 has 14 amino acids. This entry keeps only the CDR3 DNA: 42 bases, framed from base 1. In the germline V gene (reference sequence), CDR1 corresponds to SGHNT and CDR2 to YYREEE. The germline ends are 11 bases apart after V is trimmed by 4 bases and J by 2 bases. Taken with the paper, the label for time point translates to: baseline before first vaccination. Vaccinee samples were obtained from the UK trials COV001 and COV002, which included a single-blind randomized controlled phase 2/3 trial of AZD1222 (ChAdOx1 nCoV-19) in healthy adults. For TCRbeta chain sequencing, PBMC samples from trial participants were taken at day 0 and at day 28 after the second dose.

This sequence uses TRBV5-4 and TRBJ2-3, with TRBD1 as a weak D call on 6 bases. The source is an adult in good health. The source was peripheral blood, collected on day 0 of AZD1222 vaccination. DNA sequence: TGTGCCAGCAGCCGAAGGACAGACACAGATACGCAGTATTTT. Translated, this is CASSRRTDTDTQYF.